The rows below give T cell receptor beta chains drawn from one sample of a study of Graves' ophthalmopathy and Graves' hyperthyroidism. TCRdb ran MiXCR on the multiplex PCR reads and lists one entry per CDR3 protein. The sample has some 410,000 distinct CDR3 sequences, 21% seen once. Sequences were obtained from peripheral blood. These receptors all stem from a woman under 30 with stable Graves' hyperthyroidism. CDR3s include the opening cysteine and the closing phenylalanine or tryptophan. A D gene is named only where the DNA matches it firmly. Not every row has a clone size; where given, it reads once, few, many or a size class.

-	TRBJ2-7	TRBV6-1	many	TGTGCCAGCAACCGAGGCGGGGAAGGAAACTACGAGCAGTACTTC	CASNRGGEGNYEQYF
-	TRBJ2-5	TRBV6-4	-	TGTGCCAGCAGATCGAGGTCAGCGCGAGAGACCCAGTACTTC	CASRSRSARETQYF
TRBD2	TRBJ2-5	TRBV10-3	-	TGTGCCATCAAGGCTAGCGGGAGGGCCGTGGAGACCCAGTACTTC	CAIKASGRAVETQYF
TRBD1	TRBJ1-2	TRBV12-5	many	TGTGCTAGTGGCGAAACGACAGGGAACTATGGCTACACCTTC	CASGETTGNYGYTF
-	TRBJ2-5	TRBV20-1	-	TGCAGTGCTACACGCGGGACGGCATCAAGGACCCAGTACTTC	CSATRGTASRTQYF
TRBD1	TRBJ2-7	TRBV24-1	many	TGTGCCACCATCCGGGACAGGAGGAACTACGAGCAGTACTTC	CATIRDRRNYEQYF
TRBD2	TRBJ2-7	TRBV3-1	many	TGTGCCAGCAGCCGAGGGTCCAGCGGGAGGACCGAGCAGTACTTC	CASSRGSSGRTEQYF
TRBD1	TRBJ1-5	TRBV11-2	-	TGTGCCAGCAGCTTAGTAGGGACAGGAAGCAATCAGCCCCAGCATTTT	CASSLVGTGSNQPQHF
-	TRBJ2-7	TRBV7-9	many	TGTGCCAGCAGCTCCCCCCGTGGCAGGGGCGGGGACGAGCAGTACTTC	CASSSPRGRGGDEQYF
-	TRBJ2-2	TRBV19	-	TGTGCCAGTAGTACGCCTATTTCGACAGTGAACACCGGGGAGCTGTTTTTT	CASSTPISTVNTGELFF
-	TRBJ1-4	TRBV27	few	TGTGCCAGCAGTTTTTCAGGGGTCGATGAAAAACTGTTTTTT	CASSFSGVDEKLFF
TRBD2	TRBJ2-5	TRBV18	many	TGTGCCAGCTCACCAGCTAGCGGGGCTGCCCGGGAGACCCAGTACTTC	CASSPASGAARETQYF
-	TRBJ2-5	TRBV6-2/TRBV6-3	few	TGTGCCAGCAGTGCCCGACTAGGAGGAGAGACCCAGTACTTC	CASSARLGGETQYF
TRBD1	TRBJ1-2	TRBV30	many	TGTGCCTGGAAGGGACAGGGGAATGGCTACACCTTC	CAWKGQGNGYTF
-	TRBJ1-5	TRBV18	-	TGTGCCAGCTCAGCCGGACTGGGAACTAGCAATCAGCCCCAGCATTTT	CASSAGLGTSNQPQHF
TRBD1	TRBJ2-5	TRBV6-5	once	TGTGCCAGCAGTTCATCAACAGGGGCCCAGGAGACCCAGTACTTC	CASSSSTGAQETQYF
TRBD1	TRBJ1-6	TRBV28	many	TGTGCCAGCAGTTTAGCCGGGACAGATGATAATTCACCCCTCCACTTT	CASSLAGTDDNSPLHF
-	TRBJ1-6	TRBV2	-	TGTGCCAGCAGGGGGGGATTCGATAATTCACCCCTCCACTTT	CASRGGFDNSPLHF
-	TRBJ2-5	TRBV5-1	many	TGCGCCAGCAGCATTAGCGGAGAAGAGACCCAGTACTTC	CASSISGEETQYF
TRBD2	TRBJ2-5	TRBV7-8	many	TGTGCCAGCAGCTTGGGGACTAGCTGGCAGACCCAGTACTTC	CASSLGTSWQTQYF
-	TRBJ2-5	TRBV20-1	many	TGCAGTGCTAGGCGGGGTATTCAAGAGACCCAGTACTTC	CSARRGIQETQYF
-	TRBJ1-5	TRBV6-1	-	TGTGCCAGCCACATCCAACAGGGTTATAGCAATCAGCCCCAGCATTTT	CASHIQQGYSNQPQHF
TRBD1	TRBJ1-3	TRBV6-2/TRBV6-3	many	TGTGCCAGCAGTCCTACCGGGACAGCGGTACTCTCTGGAAACACCATATATTTT	CASSPTGTAVLSGNTIYF
TRBD2	TRBJ2-2	TRBV11-2	many	TGTGCCAGCAGCCCCCTAGCGGGAGACCTCCCCGGGGAGCTGTTTTTT	CASSPLAGDLPGELFF
-	TRBJ2-7	TRBV30	many	TGTGCCTGGAGGGACGCCCCCTCCTACGAGCAGTACTTC	CAWRDAPSYEQYF
TRBD1	TRBJ1-5	TRBV10-3	many	TGTGCCGGCTCGGGACAGCTAAATCAGCCCCAGCATTTT	CAGSGQLNQPQHF
TRBD2	TRBJ2-7	TRBV20-1	-	TGCAGTGCTGGGACTAGCGGGTACGAGCAGTACTTC	CSAGTSGYEQYF
TRBD1	TRBJ2-7	TRBV7-8	many	TGTGCCAGCAGCTCTAACAGGGGTCTCGAGCAGTACTTC	CASSSNRGLEQYF
-	TRBJ2-3	TRBV2	many	TGTGCCAGCAGCGACTTCACAGATACGCAGTATTTT	CASSDFTDTQYF
TRBD1	TRBJ2-7	TRBV25-1	many	TGTGCCAGCAGTGTACAGGGGGTTAATTACGAGCAGTACTTC	CASSVQGVNYEQYF
-	TRBJ2-4	TRBV6-2/TRBV6-3	many	TGTGCCAGCAGTTATGTCCGACCCCCCAAAAACATTCAGTACTTC	CASSYVRPPKNIQYF
-	TRBJ1-5	TRBV30	many	TGTGCCTGGAGGGTAACCCCCTTGACAGCATTGCATCAGCCCCAGCATTTT	CAWRVTPLTALHQPQHF
-	TRBJ1-2	TRBV6-5	-	TGTGCCAGCAGTTACTTACAGGGACTCTATGGCTACACCTTC	CASSYLQGLYGYTF
TRBD1	TRBJ1-6	TRBV28	-	TGTGCCAGCAGTACCGGGACAGGGATGACTTCACCCCTCCACTTT	CASSTGTGMTSPLHF
-	TRBJ1-1	TRBV6-1	many	TGTGCCAGCAGTGAATTGCCCCAGGGAGAAACTGAAGCTTTCTTT	CASSELPQGETEAFF
-	TRBJ2-5	TRBV5-8	many	TGTGCCAGCAGCATTGACAGGCCAGAGACCCAGTACTTC	CASSIDRPETQYF
TRBD1	TRBJ1-1	TRBV12-3/TRBV12-4	many	TGTGCCAGCAGTCTGACAGGGGGGAACACTGAAGCTTTCTTT	CASSLTGGNTEAFF